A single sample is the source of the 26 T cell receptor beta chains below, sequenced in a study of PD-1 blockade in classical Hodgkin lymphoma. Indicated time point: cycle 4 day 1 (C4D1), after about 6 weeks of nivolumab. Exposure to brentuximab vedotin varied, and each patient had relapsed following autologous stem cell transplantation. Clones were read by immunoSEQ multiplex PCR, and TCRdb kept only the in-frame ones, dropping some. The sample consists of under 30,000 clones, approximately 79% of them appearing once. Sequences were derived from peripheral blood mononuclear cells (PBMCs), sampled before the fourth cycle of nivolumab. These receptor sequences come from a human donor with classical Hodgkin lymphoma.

The CDR3, as DNA: TGTGCCAGCAGTATGGAGGGCCCCGGGTGGTACTTC. This encodes CASSMEGPGWYF. The V gene is TRBV28, the J gene TRBJ2-5, with D tentatively TRBD2 (6 bases). The ends were cut back, 5 bases at V and 13 bases at J, with 17 bases in the middle. Per germline, CDR1 MDHEN and CDR2 SYDVKM. This CDR3 contains 12 residues.

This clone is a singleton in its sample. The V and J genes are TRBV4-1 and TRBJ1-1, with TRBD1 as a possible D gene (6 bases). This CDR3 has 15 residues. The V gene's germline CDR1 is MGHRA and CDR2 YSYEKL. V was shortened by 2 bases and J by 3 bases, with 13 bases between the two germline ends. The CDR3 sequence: CASSQRGAGDTEAFF. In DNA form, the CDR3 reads TGCGCCAGCAGCCAAAGGGGGGCAGGGGACACTGAAGCTTTCTTT.

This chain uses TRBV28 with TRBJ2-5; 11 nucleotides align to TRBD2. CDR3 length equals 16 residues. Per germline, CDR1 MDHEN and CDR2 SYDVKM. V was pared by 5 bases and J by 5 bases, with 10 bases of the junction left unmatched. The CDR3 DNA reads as TGTGCCAGCAGTCTCATCCTAGCGGGAGGCACGGAGACCCAGTACTTC. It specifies CASSLILAGGTETQYF.

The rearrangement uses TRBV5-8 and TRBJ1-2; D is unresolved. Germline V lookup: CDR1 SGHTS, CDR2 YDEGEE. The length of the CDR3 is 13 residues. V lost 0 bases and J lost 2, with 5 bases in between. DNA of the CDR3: TGTGCCAGCAGCTTGGACAGAAACTATGGCTACACCTTC. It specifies CASSLDRNYGYTF. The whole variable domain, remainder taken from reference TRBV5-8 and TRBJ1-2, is EAGVTQSPTHLIKTRGQQATLRCSPISGHTSVYWYQQALGLGLQFLLWYDEGEERNRGNFPPRFSGRQFPNYSSELNVNALELEDSALYLCASSLDRNYGYTFGSGTRLTVV.

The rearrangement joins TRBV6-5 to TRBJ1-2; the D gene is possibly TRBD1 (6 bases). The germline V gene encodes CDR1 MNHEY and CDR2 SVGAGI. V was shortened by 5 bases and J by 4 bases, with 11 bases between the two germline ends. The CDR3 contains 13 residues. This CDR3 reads CASSAGQLYGYTF. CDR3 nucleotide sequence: TGTGCCAGCAGTGCTGGACAGCTCTATGGCTACACCTTC.

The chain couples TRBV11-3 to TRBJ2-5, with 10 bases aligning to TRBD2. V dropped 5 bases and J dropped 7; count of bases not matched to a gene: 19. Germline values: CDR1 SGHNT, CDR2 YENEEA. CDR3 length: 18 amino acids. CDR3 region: CASSPWASGGSVHGTQYF. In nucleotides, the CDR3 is TGTGCCAGCAGCCCCTGGGCTAGCGGGGGCTCTGTCCACGGGACCCAGTACTTC.

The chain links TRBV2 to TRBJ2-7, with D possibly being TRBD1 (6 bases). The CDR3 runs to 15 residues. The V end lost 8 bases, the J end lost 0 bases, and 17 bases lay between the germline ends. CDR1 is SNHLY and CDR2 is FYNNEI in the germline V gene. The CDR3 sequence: CASLQGTYYSYEQYF. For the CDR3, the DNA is TGTGCCAGCCTGCAGGGGACCTATTACTCCTACGAGCAGTACTTC.

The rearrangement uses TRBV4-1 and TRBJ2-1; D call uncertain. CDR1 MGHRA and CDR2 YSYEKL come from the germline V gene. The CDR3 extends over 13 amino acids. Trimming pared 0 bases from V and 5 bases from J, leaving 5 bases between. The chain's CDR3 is CASSQEAHNEQFF. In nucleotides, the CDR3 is TGCGCCAGCAGCCAAGAAGCACACAATGAGCAGTTCTTC.

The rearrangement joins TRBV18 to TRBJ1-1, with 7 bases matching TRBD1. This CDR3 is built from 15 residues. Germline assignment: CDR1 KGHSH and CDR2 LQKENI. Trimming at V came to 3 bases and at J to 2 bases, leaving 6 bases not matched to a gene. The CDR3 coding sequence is TGTGCCAGCTCACCCGGACAGGCTTATAACACTGAAGCTTTCTTT. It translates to CASSPGQAYNTEAFF.

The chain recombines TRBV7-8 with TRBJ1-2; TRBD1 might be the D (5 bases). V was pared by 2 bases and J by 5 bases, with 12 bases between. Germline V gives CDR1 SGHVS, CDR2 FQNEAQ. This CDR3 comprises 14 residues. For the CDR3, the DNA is TGTGCCAGCAGCTTATCAAGTCCAGGGTATGGCTACACCTTC. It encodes CASSLSSPGYGYTF.

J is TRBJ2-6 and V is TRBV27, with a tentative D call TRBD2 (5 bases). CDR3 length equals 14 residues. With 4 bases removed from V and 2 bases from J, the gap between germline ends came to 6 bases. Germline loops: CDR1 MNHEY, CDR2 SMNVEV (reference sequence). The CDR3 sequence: CASSWGAGANVLTF. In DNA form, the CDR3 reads TGTGCCAGCAGTTGGGGAGCTGGGGCCAACGTCCTGACTTTC.

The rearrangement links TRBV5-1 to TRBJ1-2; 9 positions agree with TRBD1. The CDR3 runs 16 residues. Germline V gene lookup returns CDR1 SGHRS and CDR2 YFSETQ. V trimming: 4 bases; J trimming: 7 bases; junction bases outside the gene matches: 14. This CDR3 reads CASSPHLDRGMGGYTF. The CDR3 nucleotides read TGCGCCAGCAGCCCCCACCTGGACAGGGGTATGGGTGGCTACACCTTC. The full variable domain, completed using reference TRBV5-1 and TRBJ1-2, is KAGVTQTPRYLIKTRGQQVTLSCSPISGHRSVSWYQQTPGQGLQFLFEYFSETQRNKGNFPGRFSGRQFSNSRSEMNVSTLELGDSALYLCASSPHLDRGMGGYTFGSGTRLTVV.

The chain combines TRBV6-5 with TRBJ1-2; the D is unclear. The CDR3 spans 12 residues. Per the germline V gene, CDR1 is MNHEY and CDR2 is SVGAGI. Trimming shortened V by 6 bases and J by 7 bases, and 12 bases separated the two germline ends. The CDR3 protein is CASRFKAGGYTF. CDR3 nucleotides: TGTGCCAGCAGGTTTAAGGCCGGTGGCTACACCTTC.

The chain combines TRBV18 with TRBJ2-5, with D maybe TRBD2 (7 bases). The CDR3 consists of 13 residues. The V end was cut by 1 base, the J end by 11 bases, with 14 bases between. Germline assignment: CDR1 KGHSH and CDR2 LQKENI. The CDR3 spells CASSPRGAREQYF. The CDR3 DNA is TGTGCCAGCTCACCACGGGGGGCGCGGGAGCAGTACTTC. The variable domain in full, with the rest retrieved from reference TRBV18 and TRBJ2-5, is NAGVMQNPRHLVRRRGQEARLRCSPMKGHSHVYWYRQLPEEGLKFMVYLQKENIIDESGMPKERFSAEFPKEGPSILRIQQVVRGDSAAYFCASSPRGAREQYFGPGTRLLVL.

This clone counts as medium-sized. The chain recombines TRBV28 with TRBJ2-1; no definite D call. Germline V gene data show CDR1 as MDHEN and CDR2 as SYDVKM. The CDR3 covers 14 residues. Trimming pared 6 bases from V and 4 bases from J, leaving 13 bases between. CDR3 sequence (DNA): TGTGCCAGCAGGCCCGTCAACAGATACAATGAGCAGTTCTTC. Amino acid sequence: CASRPVNRYNEQFF.

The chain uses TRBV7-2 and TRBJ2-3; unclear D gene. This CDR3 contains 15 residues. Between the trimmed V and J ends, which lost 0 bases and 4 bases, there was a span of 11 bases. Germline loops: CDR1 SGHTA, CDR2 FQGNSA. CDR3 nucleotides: TGTGCCAGCAGCTTAGCTGGGTTCCTAGCAGATACGCAGTATTTT. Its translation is CASSLAGFLADTQYF. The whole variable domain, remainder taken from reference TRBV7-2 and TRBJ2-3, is GAGVSQSPSNKVTEKGKDVELRCDPISGHTALYWYRQSLGQGLEFLIYFQGNSAPDKSGLPSDRFSAERTGGSVSTLTIQRTQQEDSAVYLCASSLAGFLADTQYFGPGTRLTVL.

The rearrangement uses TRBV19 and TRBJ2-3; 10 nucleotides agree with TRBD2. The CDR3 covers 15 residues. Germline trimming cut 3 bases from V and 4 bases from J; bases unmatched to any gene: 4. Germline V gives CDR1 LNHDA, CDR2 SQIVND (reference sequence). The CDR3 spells CASSISSGSADTQYF. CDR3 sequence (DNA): TGTGCCAGTAGTATCTCTAGCGGGAGCGCAGATACGCAGTATTTT.

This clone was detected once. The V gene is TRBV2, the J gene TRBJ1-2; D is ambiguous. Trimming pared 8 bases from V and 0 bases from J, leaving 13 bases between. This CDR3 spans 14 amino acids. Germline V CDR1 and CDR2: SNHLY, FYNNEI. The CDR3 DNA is TGTGCCAGCCCCGGATCAGAAGCTAACTATGGCTACACCTTC. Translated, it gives CASPGSEANYGYTF.

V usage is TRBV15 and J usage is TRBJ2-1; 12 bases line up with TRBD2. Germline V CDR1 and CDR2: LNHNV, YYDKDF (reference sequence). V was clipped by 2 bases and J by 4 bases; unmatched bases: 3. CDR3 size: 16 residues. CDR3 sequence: CATSRPGTSGYNEQFF. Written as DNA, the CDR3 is TGTGCCACCAGCAGACCCGGGACTAGCGGGTACAATGAGCAGTTCTTC.

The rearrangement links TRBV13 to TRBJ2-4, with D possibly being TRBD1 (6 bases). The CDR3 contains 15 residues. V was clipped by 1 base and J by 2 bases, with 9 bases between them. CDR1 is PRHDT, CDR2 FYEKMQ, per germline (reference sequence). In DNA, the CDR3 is TGTGCCAGCAGCTTAGCTGGGGGCTCCAAAAACATTCAGTACTTC. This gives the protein CASSLAGGSKNIQYF.

CDR3 bases: TGTGCCAGCACCTCGTCTAGCGGGGGTAGCACAGATACGCAGTATTTT. Its protein is CASTSSSGGSTDTQYF. The chain is built from TRBV7-9 and TRBJ2-3; 10 positions match TRBD2. Germline trimming cut 7 bases from V and 0 bases from J; bases unmatched to any gene: 7. The CDR3 runs 16 residues. Germline V gene sequence: CDR1 SEHNR, CDR2 FQNEAQ (reference sequence).

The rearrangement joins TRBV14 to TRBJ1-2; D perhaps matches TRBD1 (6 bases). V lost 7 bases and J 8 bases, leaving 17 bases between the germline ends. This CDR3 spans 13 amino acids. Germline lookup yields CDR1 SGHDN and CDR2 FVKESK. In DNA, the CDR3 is TGTGCCAGCACCGACTTTGGGGACACAGGCTACACCTTC. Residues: CASTDFGDTGYTF.

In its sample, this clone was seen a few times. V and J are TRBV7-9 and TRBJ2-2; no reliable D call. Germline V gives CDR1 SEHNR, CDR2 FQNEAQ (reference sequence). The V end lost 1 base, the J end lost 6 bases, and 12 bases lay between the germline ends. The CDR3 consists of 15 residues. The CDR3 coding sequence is TGTGCCAGCAGCTTAGGATCGCAGTACGCCGGGGAGCTGTTTTTT. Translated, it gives CASSLGSQYAGELFF.

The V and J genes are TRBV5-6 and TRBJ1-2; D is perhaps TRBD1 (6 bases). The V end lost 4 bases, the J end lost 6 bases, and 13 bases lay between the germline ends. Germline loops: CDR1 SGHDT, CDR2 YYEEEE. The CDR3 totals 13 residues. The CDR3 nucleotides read TGTGCCAGCAGCCCCGACAGGTCCCATGGCTACACCTTC. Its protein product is CASSPDRSHGYTF. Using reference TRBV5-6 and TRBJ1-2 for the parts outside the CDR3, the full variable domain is DAGVTQSPTHLIKTRGQQVTLRCSPKSGHDTVSWYQQALGQGPQFIFQYYEEEERQRGNFPDRFSGHQFPNYSSELNVNALLLGDSALYLCASSPDRSHGYTFGSGTRLTVV.

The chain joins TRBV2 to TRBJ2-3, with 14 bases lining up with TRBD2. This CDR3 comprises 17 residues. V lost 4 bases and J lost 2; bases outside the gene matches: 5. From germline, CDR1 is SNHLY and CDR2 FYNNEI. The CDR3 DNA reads TGTGCCAGCAGTGTGACTAGCGGGAGGGCCTTCACAGATACGCAGTATTTT. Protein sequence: CASSVTSGRAFTDTQYF.

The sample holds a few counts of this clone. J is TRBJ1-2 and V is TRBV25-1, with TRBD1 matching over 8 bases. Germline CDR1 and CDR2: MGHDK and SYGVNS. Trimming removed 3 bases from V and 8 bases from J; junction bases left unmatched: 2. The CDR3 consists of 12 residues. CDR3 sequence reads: CASSDRGRGYTF. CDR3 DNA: TGTGCCAGCAGTGACAGGGGGCGGGGCTACACCTTC.